The T cell receptor (beta chain) described here comes from a study of cytomegalovirus exposure and HLA in healthy donors. Study background: There were roughly 120 million unique TCR beta sequences, drawn from some 180 million T cells, in an earlier analysis. Findings and caveats of the study: The listing of 150 to 200 TCR beta chains classed them as cytomegalovirus-associated. By HLA locus, TCR association rates varied in a later analysis, with DRB1 showing the most and HLA-C the fewest.

The germline gives CDR1 SGHNT, CDR2 YYREEE (reference sequence). V was cut by 2 bases and J by 1 base, with 12 bases left in between. This CDR3 is 15 amino acids long. A remark on this clone: Its matching antigen is unknown.

Vbeta (60) and Jbeta (13) primers were used in the PCR. Some clones are missing from TCRdb's copy, which holds only in-frame ones; the method was immunoSEQ multiplex PCR. The table has about 160,000 clones, roughly 80% seen once; the top ten hold approximately 1.5%. Donors were nominally healthy when sampled, though unrecorded immune exposures were likely. Sequenced: PBMCs. The source of this sequence is a girl between 10 and 17 years old in good health and CMV-seropositive. The J gene is TRBJ1-1, the V gene TRBV5-4, with D possibly matching TRBD1 (5 bases). Here the CDR3 DNA reads TGTGCCAGCAGCTTACCGACAGCACCGAACACTGAAGCTTTCTTT. This gives the protein CASSLPTAPNTEAFF.